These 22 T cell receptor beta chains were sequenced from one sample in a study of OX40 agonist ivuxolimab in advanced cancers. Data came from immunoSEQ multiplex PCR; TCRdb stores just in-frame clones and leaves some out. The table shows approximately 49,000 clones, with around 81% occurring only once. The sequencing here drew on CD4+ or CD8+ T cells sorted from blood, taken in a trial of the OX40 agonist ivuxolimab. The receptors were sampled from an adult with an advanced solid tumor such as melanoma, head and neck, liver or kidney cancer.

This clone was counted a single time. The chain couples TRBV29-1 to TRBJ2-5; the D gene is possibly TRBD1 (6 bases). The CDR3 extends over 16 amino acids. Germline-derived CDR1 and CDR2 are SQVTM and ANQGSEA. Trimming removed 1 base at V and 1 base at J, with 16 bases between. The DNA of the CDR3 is TGCAGCGTTGAAGGGATTAGGGCAGGGGCCCAAGAGACCCAGTACTTC. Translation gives CSVEGIRAGAQETQYF.

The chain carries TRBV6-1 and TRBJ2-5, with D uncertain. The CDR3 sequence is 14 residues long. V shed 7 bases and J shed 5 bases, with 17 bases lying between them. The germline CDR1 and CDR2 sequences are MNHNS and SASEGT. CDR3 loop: CASTILGSYETQYF. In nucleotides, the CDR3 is TGTGCCAGCACAATATTGGGGTCGTATGAGACCCAGTACTTC.

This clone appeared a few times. The CDR3 DNA is TGTGCCAGCAGTCCCTTACCGGGACAACATAGCAATCAGCCCCAGCATTTT. The encoded protein is CASSPLPGQHSNQPQHF. The V gene is TRBV27, the J gene TRBJ1-5; maybe TRBD1 (6 bases). This CDR3 comprises 17 residues. The germline V gene encodes CDR1 MNHEY and CDR2 SMNVEV (reference sequence). The ends were cut back, 5 bases at V and 0 bases at J, with 17 bases in the middle.

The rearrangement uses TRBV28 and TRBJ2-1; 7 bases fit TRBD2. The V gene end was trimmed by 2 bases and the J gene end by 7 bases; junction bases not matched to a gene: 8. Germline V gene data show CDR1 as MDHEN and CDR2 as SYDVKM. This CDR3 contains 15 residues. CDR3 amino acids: CASSLKRDVLNEQFF. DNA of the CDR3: TGTGCCAGCAGTTTAAAGCGGGATGTTTTAAATGAGCAGTTCTTC.

This chain's CDR3 is CASSLIGNNEQFF. CDR3 in DNA: TGTGCCAGCAGTTTAATCGGGAACAATGAGCAGTTCTTC. The chain combines TRBV27 with TRBJ2-1; TRBD2 is a possible D gene (5 bases). Between the trimmed V and J ends, which lost 2 bases and 5 bases, there was a span of 7 bases. Germline CDR1 MNHEY, CDR2 SMNVEV (reference sequence). The CDR3 loop spans 13 amino acids.

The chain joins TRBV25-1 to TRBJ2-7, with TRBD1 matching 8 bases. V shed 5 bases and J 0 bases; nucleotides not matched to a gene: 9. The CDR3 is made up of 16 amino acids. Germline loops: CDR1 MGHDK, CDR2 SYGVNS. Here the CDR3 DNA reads TGTGCCAGCAGTCCCTTGACAGGGGCGAGCTCCTACGAGCAGTACTTC. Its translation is CASSPLTGASSYEQYF.

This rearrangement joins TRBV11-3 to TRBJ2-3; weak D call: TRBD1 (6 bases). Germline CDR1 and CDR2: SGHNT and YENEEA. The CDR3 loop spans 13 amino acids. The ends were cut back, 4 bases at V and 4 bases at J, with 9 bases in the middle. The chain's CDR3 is CASSWDNSDTQYF. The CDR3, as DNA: TGTGCCAGCAGCTGGGACAACTCAGATACGCAGTATTTT.

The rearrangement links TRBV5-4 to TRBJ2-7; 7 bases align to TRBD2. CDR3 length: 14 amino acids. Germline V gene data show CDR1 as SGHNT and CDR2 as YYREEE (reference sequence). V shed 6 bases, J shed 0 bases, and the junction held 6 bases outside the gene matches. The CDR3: CASTPGGSSYEQYF. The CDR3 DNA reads TGTGCCAGCACCCCGGGCGGGAGCTCCTACGAGCAGTACTTC.

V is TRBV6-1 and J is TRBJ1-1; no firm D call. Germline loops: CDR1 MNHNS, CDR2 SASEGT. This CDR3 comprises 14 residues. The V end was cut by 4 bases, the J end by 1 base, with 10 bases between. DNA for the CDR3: TGTGCCAGCAGTGTGACCGACCAGAACACTGAAGCTTTCTTT. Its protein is CASSVTDQNTEAFF.

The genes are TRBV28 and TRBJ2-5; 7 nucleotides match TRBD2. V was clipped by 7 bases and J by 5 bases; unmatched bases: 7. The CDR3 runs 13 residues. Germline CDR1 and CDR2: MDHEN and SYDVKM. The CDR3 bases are TGTGCCAGCAAAACGGGGGGTGAGGAGACCCAGTACTTC. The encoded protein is CASKTGGEETQYF.

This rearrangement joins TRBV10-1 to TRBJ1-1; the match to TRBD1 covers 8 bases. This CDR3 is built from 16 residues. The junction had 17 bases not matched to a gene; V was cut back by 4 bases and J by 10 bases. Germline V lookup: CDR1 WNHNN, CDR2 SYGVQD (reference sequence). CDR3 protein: CASSGAPGTGGMVAFF. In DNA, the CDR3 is TGCGCCAGCAGTGGAGCCCCCGGGACAGGTGGAATGGTAGCTTTCTTT.

CDR3 amino acids: CASSFTNLNTEAFF. Here the CDR3 DNA reads TGTGCCAGCAGTTTTACAAATTTGAACACTGAAGCTTTCTTT. V gene TRBV28 combines with J gene TRBJ1-1; D unclear. V gave up 3 bases and J gave up 0 bases, with 8 bases separating them. Germline CDR1 and CDR2: MDHEN and SYDVKM. The CDR3 has 14 residues.

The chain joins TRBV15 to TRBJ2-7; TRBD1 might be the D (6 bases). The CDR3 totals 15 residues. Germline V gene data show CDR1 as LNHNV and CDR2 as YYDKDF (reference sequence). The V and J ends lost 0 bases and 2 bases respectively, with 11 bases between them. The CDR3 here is CATSREGAGPYEQYF. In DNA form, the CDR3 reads TGTGCCACCAGCAGAGAGGGGGCAGGTCCCTACGAGCAGTACTTC.

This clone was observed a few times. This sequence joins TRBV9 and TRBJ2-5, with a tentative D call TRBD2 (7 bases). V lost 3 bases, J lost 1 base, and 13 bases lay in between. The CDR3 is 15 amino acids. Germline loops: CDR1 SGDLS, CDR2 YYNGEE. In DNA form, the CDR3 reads TGTGCCAGCAGCGAGGGGGGAGGGACCCAAGAGACCCAGTACTTC. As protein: CASSEGGGTQETQYF. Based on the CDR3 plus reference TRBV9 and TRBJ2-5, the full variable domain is DSGVTQTPKHLITATGQRVTLRCSPRSGDLSVYWYQQSLDQGLQFLIQYYNGEERAKGNILERFSAQQFPDLHSELNLSSLELGDSALYFCASSEGGGTQETQYFGPGTRLLVL.

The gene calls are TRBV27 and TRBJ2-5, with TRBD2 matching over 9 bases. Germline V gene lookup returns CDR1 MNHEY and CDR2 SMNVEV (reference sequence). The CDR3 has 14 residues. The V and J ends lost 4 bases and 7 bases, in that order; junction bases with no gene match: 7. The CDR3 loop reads CASSWALAGATQYF. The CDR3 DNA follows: TGTGCCAGCAGTTGGGCCTTAGCGGGGGCGACCCAGTACTTC.

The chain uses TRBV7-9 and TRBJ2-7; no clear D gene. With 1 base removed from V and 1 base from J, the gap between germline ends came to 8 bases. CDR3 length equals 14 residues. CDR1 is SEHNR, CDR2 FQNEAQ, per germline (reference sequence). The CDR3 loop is CASSLVYGSYEQYF. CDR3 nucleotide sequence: TGTGCCAGCAGCTTAGTGTACGGGTCCTACGAGCAGTACTTC.

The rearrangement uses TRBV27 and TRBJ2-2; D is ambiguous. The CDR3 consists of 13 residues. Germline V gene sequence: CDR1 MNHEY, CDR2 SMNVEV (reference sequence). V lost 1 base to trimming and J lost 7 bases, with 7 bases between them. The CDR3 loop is CASSLWSGGELFF. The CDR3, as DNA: TGTGCCAGCAGTTTATGGTCAGGCGGGGAGCTGTTTTTT.

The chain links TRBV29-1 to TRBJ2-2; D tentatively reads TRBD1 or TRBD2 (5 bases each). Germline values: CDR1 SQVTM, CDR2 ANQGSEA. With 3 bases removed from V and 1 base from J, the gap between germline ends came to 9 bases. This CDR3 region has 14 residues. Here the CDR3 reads CSVEQGRNTGELFF. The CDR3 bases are TGCAGCGTTGAGCAGGGACGGAACACCGGGGAGCTGTTTTTT.

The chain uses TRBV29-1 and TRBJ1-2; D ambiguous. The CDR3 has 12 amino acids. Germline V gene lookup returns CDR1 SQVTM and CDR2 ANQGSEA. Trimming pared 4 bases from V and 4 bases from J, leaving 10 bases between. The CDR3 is CSVVGGFYGYTF. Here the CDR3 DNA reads TGCAGCGTTGTTGGCGGTTTCTATGGCTACACCTTC.

The chain's CDR3 is CAEGTGNTIYF. The CDR3 coding sequence is TGTGCGGAGGGTACTGGAAACACCATATATTTT. The chain recombines TRBV11-2 with TRBJ1-3; D is uncertain. The CDR3 contains 11 residues. Germline CDR1 reads SGHAT; CDR2 reads FQNNGV.

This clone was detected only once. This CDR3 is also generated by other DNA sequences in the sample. CDR3 sequence reads: CASSDRVDTGELFF. In DNA form, the CDR3 reads TGCGCCAGCAGCGATAGGGTCGACACCGGGGAGCTGTTTTTT. This chain uses TRBV10-1 with TRBJ2-2; D not certain. Trimming removed 6 bases at V and 3 bases at J, with 11 bases between. CDR1 is WNHNN and CDR2 is SYGVQD in the germline V gene (reference sequence). The CDR3 spans 14 residues.

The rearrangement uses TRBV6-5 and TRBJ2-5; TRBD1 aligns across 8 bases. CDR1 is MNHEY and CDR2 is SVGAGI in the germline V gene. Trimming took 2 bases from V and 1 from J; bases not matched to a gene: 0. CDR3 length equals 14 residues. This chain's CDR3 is CASSYGTGQETQYF. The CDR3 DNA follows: TGTGCCAGCAGTTACGGGACAGGCCAAGAGACCCAGTACTTC.